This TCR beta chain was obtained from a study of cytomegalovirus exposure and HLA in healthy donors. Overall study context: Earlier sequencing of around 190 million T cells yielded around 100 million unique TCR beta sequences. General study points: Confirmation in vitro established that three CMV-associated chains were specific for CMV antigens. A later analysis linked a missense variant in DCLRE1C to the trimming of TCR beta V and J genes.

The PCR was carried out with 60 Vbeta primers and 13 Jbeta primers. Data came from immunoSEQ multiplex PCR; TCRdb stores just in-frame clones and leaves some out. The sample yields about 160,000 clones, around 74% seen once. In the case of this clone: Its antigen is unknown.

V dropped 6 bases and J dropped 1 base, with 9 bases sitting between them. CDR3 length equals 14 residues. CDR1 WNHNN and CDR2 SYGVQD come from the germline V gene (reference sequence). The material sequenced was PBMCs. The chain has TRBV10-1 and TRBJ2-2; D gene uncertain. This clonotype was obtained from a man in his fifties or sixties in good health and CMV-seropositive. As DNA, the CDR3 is TGCGCCAGCAGATCGGGTCTGAACACCGGGGAGCTGTTTTTT. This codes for CASRSGLNTGELFF.